These T cell receptor beta chains were read from a single sample in a study of blood T cell repertoires in COVID-19. TCRdb's table, derived via immunoSEQ multiplex PCR, lists solely in-frame clones and lacks some. The data contain some 150,000 clones, about 90% of them singletons. The sequenced material came from peripheral blood. All receptors come from a man in his fifties with acute or convalescent COVID-19. Each CDR3 is given with its conserved first and last residue. The order of the fields is J gene, D gene, V gene, clone size, CDR3 protein, CDR3 DNA. The D gene is left open where the match is weak. Only part of the rows carry a size: once, few, many, or a class if the clone is expanded.

J gene: TRBJ1-1; D gene: -; V gene: TRBV24-1; clone size: -; CDR3 protein: CATEGGVPTEAFF; CDR3 DNA: TGTGCCACCGAGGGGGGGGTCCCTACTGAAGCTTTCTTT
J gene: TRBJ1-2; D gene: TRBD1; V gene: TRBV9; clone size: -; CDR3 protein: CASTLWDSHVGYTF; CDR3 DNA: TGTGCCAGCACCCTTTGGGACAGCCACGTCGGCTACACCTTC
J gene: TRBJ1-5; D gene: TRBD1; V gene: TRBV2; clone size: -; CDR3 protein: CASSYRQGGNQPQHF; CDR3 DNA: TGTGCCAGCAGTTATCGACAGGGTGGCAATCAGCCCCAGCATTTT
J gene: TRBJ2-2; D gene: -; V gene: TRBV13; clone size: -; CDR3 protein: CASSLGRAGELFF; CDR3 DNA: TGTGCCAGCAGCTTAGGGCGGGCCGGGGAGCTGTTTTTT
J gene: TRBJ1-5; D gene: TRBD1; V gene: TRBV29-1; clone size: -; CDR3 protein: CSVGTGTLETQHF; CDR3 DNA: TGCAGCGTTGGGACAGGGACCCTAGAGACCCAGCATTTT
J gene: TRBJ1-2; D gene: TRBD1; V gene: TRBV5-1; clone size: -; CDR3 protein: CASSLGQVEGGYTF; CDR3 DNA: TGCGCCAGCAGCCTGGGACAGGTAGAGGGAGGCTACACCTTC
J gene: TRBJ2-1; D gene: TRBD2; V gene: TRBV10-2; clone size: -; CDR3 protein: CASSARTSGRNEQFF; CDR3 DNA: TGCGCCAGCAGTGCCCGGACTAGCGGGAGAAATGAGCAGTTCTTC
J gene: TRBJ1-3; D gene: -; V gene: TRBV18; clone size: -; CDR3 protein: CASSPPYRTFSGNTIYF; CDR3 DNA: TGTGCCAGCTCACCACCGTACAGAACCTTCTCTGGAAACACCATATATTTT
J gene: TRBJ2-2; D gene: TRBD2; V gene: TRBV11-3; clone size: -; CDR3 protein: CASSLAPRAGGLGGELFF; CDR3 DNA: TGTGCCAGCAGCTTAGCCCCCAGGGCGGGGGGGCTGGGCGGGGAGCTGTTTTTT
J gene: TRBJ1-6; D gene: -; V gene: TRBV5-1; clone size: -; CDR3 protein: CASSFEGTPPISPLHF; CDR3 DNA: TGCGCCAGCAGCTTTGAGGGGACTCCTCCAATTTCACCCCTCCACTTT
J gene: TRBJ1-2; D gene: -; V gene: TRBV4-2; clone size: -; CDR3 protein: CASSQVGANYGYTF; CDR3 DNA: TGTGCCAGCAGCCAAGTAGGGGCCAACTATGGCTACACCTTC
J gene: TRBJ1-1; D gene: -; V gene: TRBV4-1; clone size: -; CDR3 protein: CASSQVVRHTNTEAFF; CDR3 DNA: TGCGCCAGCAGCCAAGTTGTCCGACACACGAACACTGAAGCTTTCTTT
J gene: TRBJ1-1; D gene: -; V gene: TRBV6-5; clone size: -; CDR3 protein: CASRLGGGLAFF; CDR3 DNA: TGTGCCAGCCGGCTTGGGGGGGGGTTGGCTTTCTTT
J gene: TRBJ2-7; D gene: TRBD2; V gene: TRBV28; clone size: once; CDR3 protein: CASSYWGGLSYEQYF; CDR3 DNA: TGTGCCAGCAGTTACTGGGGGGGTCTCTCCTACGAGCAGTACTTC
J gene: TRBJ1-1; D gene: -; V gene: TRBV28; clone size: -; CDR3 protein: CASSPQGFTEAFF; CDR3 DNA: TGTGCCAGCAGTCCCCAGGGTTTTACTGAAGCTTTCTTT
J gene: TRBJ2-3; D gene: TRBD2; V gene: TRBV7-8; clone size: -; CDR3 protein: CASSLNVGGWADTQYF; CDR3 DNA: TGTGCCAGCAGCTTAAATGTGGGGGGGTGGGCAGATACGCAGTATTTT
J gene: TRBJ1-4; D gene: -; V gene: TRBV19; clone size: -; CDR3 protein: CASRLEGEGNEKLFF; CDR3 DNA: TGTGCCAGTAGATTGGAGGGAGAGGGTAATGAAAAACTGTTTTTT
J gene: TRBJ2-7; D gene: -; V gene: TRBV11-2; clone size: -; CDR3 protein: CASSLGTTLYEQYF; CDR3 DNA: TGTGCCAGCAGCTTAGGGACTACCCTCTACGAGCAGTACTTC
J gene: TRBJ2-3; D gene: -; V gene: TRBV6-5; clone size: few; CDR3 protein: CASSLETGTDTQYF; CDR3 DNA: TGTGCCAGCAGTTTGGAGACAGGAACAGATACGCAGTATTTT
J gene: TRBJ2-7; D gene: TRBD2; V gene: TRBV28; clone size: -; CDR3 protein: CASSLRSGISYEQYF; CDR3 DNA: TGTGCCAGCAGTTTAAGGAGCGGGATCTCCTACGAGCAGTACTTC
J gene: TRBJ2-3; D gene: -; V gene: TRBV5-4; clone size: -; CDR3 protein: CASSLGTLGDTQYF; CDR3 DNA: TGTGCCAGCAGCTTGGGGACACTGGGAGATACGCAGTATTTT
J gene: TRBJ2-2; D gene: -; V gene: TRBV2; clone size: -; CDR3 protein: CASAGARGTGELFF; CDR3 DNA: TGTGCCAGCGCTGGGGCGCGGGGCACCGGGGAGCTGTTTTTT
J gene: TRBJ2-1; D gene: TRBD2; V gene: TRBV7-3; clone size: -; CDR3 protein: CASSPDSGSTYNEQFF; CDR3 DNA: TGTGCCAGCAGCCCCGATAGCGGGAGTACCTACAATGAGCAGTTCTTC
J gene: TRBJ2-4; D gene: TRBD2; V gene: TRBV9; clone size: -; CDR3 protein: CASSVGAGGGKNIQYF; CDR3 DNA: TGTGCCAGCAGCGTTGGAGCGGGAGGGGGCAAAAACATTCAGTACTTC
J gene: TRBJ1-2; D gene: -; V gene: TRBV3-1/TRBV3-2; clone size: -; CDR3 protein: CASSQGLQVSVGGYTF; CDR3 DNA: TGTGCCAGCAGCCAAGGCTTACAGGTCTCAGTGGGGGGCTACACCTTC
J gene: TRBJ1-1; D gene: TRBD1; V gene: TRBV27; clone size: -; CDR3 protein: CASSQRQGDTEAFF; CDR3 DNA: TGTGCCAGCAGTCAGCGACAGGGCGACACTGAAGCTTTCTTT
J gene: TRBJ2-5; D gene: -; V gene: TRBV4-1; clone size: -; CDR3 protein: CASSQEAPPAGPYQETQYF; CDR3 DNA: TGCGCCAGCAGCCAAGAAGCCCCCCCAGCGGGCCCGTACCAAGAGACCCAGTACTTC
J gene: TRBJ2-1; D gene: TRBD2; V gene: TRBV29-1; clone size: -; CDR3 protein: CSGVSGSVEQFF; CDR3 DNA: TGCAGCGGTGTTAGCGGGAGTGTTGAGCAGTTCTTC
J gene: TRBJ2-3; D gene: -; V gene: TRBV12-5; clone size: -; CDR3 protein: CASGLGQTPTDTQYF; CDR3 DNA: TGTGCTAGTGGTTTAGGACAGACCCCTACAGATACGCAGTATTTT
J gene: TRBJ1-1; D gene: TRBD1; V gene: TRBV28; clone size: -; CDR3 protein: CASSSANRGHRAFF; CDR3 DNA: TGTGCCAGCAGTTCCGCAAACAGGGGGCACCGGGCTTTTTTT
J gene: TRBJ1-4; D gene: -; V gene: TRBV7-2; clone size: -; CDR3 protein: CASSPVGATNEKLFF; CDR3 DNA: TGTGCCAGCAGCCCAGTGGGCGCAACTAATGAAAAACTGTTTTTT
J gene: TRBJ2-5; D gene: TRBD1; V gene: TRBV3-1/TRBV3-2; clone size: once; CDR3 protein: CASSLGTGGSETQYF; CDR3 DNA: TGTGCCAGCAGCCTCGGGACAGGGGGAAGTGAGACCCAGTACTTC
J gene: TRBJ1-4; D gene: TRBD1; V gene: TRBV7-2; clone size: -; CDR3 protein: CASTQDRGSEKLFF; CDR3 DNA: TGTGCCAGCACCCAGGACAGGGGCAGTGAAAAACTGTTTTTT
J gene: TRBJ2-2; D gene: TRBD2; V gene: TRBV2; clone size: -; CDR3 protein: CASSFSPRGVNTGELFF; CDR3 DNA: TGTGCCAGCAGTTTCTCTCCCCGGGGGGTGAACACCGGGGAGCTGTTTTTT
J gene: TRBJ2-3; D gene: TRBD1; V gene: TRBV6-5; clone size: -; CDR3 protein: CASSLGQSDTQYF; CDR3 DNA: TGTGCCAGCAGTCTGGGACAGTCAGATACGCAGTATTTT
J gene: TRBJ1-2; D gene: -; V gene: TRBV6-1; clone size: few; CDR3 protein: CASSDGPVAVGYTF; CDR3 DNA: TGTGCCAGCAGTGATGGTCCAGTCGCTGTCGGCTACACCTTC
J gene: TRBJ2-7; D gene: -; V gene: TRBV15; clone size: -; CDR3 protein: CATSRDLPEWGEAYEQYF; CDR3 DNA: TGTGCCACCAGCAGAGACCTCCCAGAGTGGGGCGAGGCTTACGAGCAGTACTTC
J gene: TRBJ2-1; D gene: -; V gene: TRBV27; clone size: -; CDR3 protein: CASSLGQGPYNEQFF; CDR3 DNA: TGTGCCAGCAGTCTAGGTCAGGGGCCCTACAATGAGCAGTTCTTC
J gene: TRBJ2-3; D gene: -; V gene: TRBV7-3; clone size: -; CDR3 protein: CASSLSGGSTDTQYF; CDR3 DNA: TGTGCCAGCAGCCTCTCCGGCGGGAGCACAGATACGCAGTATTTT
J gene: TRBJ1-4; D gene: -; V gene: TRBV9; clone size: -; CDR3 protein: CASSAEGLGTNEKLFF; CDR3 DNA: TGTGCCAGCAGCGCGGAGGGCCTTGGGACTAATGAAAAACTGTTTTTT
J gene: TRBJ1-5; D gene: TRBD1; V gene: TRBV6-2/TRBV6-3; clone size: -; CDR3 protein: CASSKPQGDNQPQHF; CDR3 DNA: TGTGCCAGCAGTAAACCACAGGGGGACAATCAGCCCCAGCATTTT
J gene: TRBJ1-6; D gene: -; V gene: TRBV28; clone size: -; CDR3 protein: CASSGGSSPLHF; CDR3 DNA: TGTGCCAGCAGTGGAGGGAGTTCACCCCTCCACTTT
J gene: TRBJ2-7; D gene: TRBD2; V gene: TRBV7-2; clone size: -; CDR3 protein: CASSLGGGSSYEQYF; CDR3 DNA: TGTGCCAGCAGCTTAGGGGGCGGGAGTTCCTACGAGCAGTACTTC
J gene: TRBJ1-4; D gene: -; V gene: TRBV19; clone size: -; CDR3 protein: CASMGAENEKLFF; CDR3 DNA: TGTGCCAGTATGGGGGCGGAGAATGAAAAACTGTTTTTT
J gene: TRBJ1-1; D gene: -; V gene: TRBV29-1; clone size: few; CDR3 protein: CSVVRGIFAEAFF; CDR3 DNA: TGCAGCGTTGTACGGGGGATTTTCGCTGAAGCTTTCTTT
J gene: TRBJ1-6; D gene: -; V gene: TRBV7-2; clone size: few; CDR3 protein: CASSFDGGGNNSPLHF; CDR3 DNA: TGTGCCAGCAGCTTTGACGGAGGTGGAAATAATTCACCCCTCCACTTT
J gene: TRBJ2-7; D gene: TRBD1; V gene: TRBV6-5; clone size: -; CDR3 protein: CASRAGTGKYEQYF; CDR3 DNA: TGTGCCAGCAGGGCCGGGACAGGGAAATACGAGCAGTACTTC
J gene: TRBJ1-2; D gene: TRBD1; V gene: TRBV28; clone size: few; CDR3 protein: CASSLGTDYGYTF; CDR3 DNA: TGTGCCAGCAGTCTCGGGACAGACTATGGCTACACCTTC
J gene: TRBJ2-5; D gene: -; V gene: TRBV21-1; clone size: -; CDR3 protein: CASSNSGTEQETQYF; CDR3 DNA: TGTGCCAGCAGCAATTCCGGGACAGAGCAAGAGACCCAGTACTTC
J gene: TRBJ2-1; D gene: TRBD2; V gene: TRBV3-1/TRBV3-2; clone size: -; CDR3 protein: CASSQKARLAGTFDEQFF; CDR3 DNA: TGTGCCAGCAGCCAAAAAGCCAGACTAGCGGGGACCTTCGATGAGCAGTTCTTC
J gene: TRBJ1-6; D gene: TRBD1; V gene: TRBV28; clone size: -; CDR3 protein: CASSLTGVDSPLHF; CDR3 DNA: TGTGCCAGCAGTTTGACAGGGGTTGATTCACCCCTCCACTTT
J gene: TRBJ1-2; D gene: TRBD1; V gene: TRBV9; clone size: -; CDR3 protein: CASRTPGQGFGYTF; CDR3 DNA: TGTGCCAGCAGAACACCGGGACAGGGGTTTGGCTACACCTTC
J gene: TRBJ2-3; D gene: -; V gene: TRBV9; clone size: -; CDR3 protein: CASSVPRSGSTDTQYF; CDR3 DNA: TGTGCCAGCAGCGTCCCGAGGTCAGGGAGCACAGATACGCAGTATTTT
J gene: TRBJ2-1; D gene: TRBD2; V gene: TRBV20-1; clone size: -; CDR3 protein: CSASDAIVASGTDEQFF; CDR3 DNA: TGCAGTGCTAGTGACGCTATTGTGGCTAGCGGGACGGATGAGCAGTTCTTC
J gene: TRBJ1-2; D gene: -; V gene: TRBV28; clone size: -; CDR3 protein: CASSQYRDGGYTF; CDR3 DNA: TGTGCCAGCAGTCAATACAGGGATGGTGGCTACACCTTC
J gene: TRBJ1-1; D gene: TRBD1; V gene: TRBV18; clone size: -; CDR3 protein: CASSPGRDRANTEAFF; CDR3 DNA: TGTGCCAGCTCACCAGGCCGGGACAGGGCTAACACTGAAGCTTTCTTT